The rows below give T cell receptor beta chains drawn from one sample of a study of blood T cell repertoires in COVID-19. Only in-frame clones appear in the TCRdb table, and some are missing; sequencing was by immunoSEQ multiplex PCR. Among over 600,000 clones listed, 85% to 90% were seen once. Sequenced sample: peripheral blood. All receptors derive from a woman younger than 35 with acute or convalescent COVID-19. CDR3s include the opening cysteine and the closing phenylalanine or tryptophan. D genes are given only for firm matches. The size entry is marked missing in some rows and otherwise reads once, few, many or a size class.

D gene,V gene,J gene,clone size,CDR3 DNA,CDR3 protein
TRBD2,TRBV10-3,TRBJ2-3,.,TGTGCCATCAGTGAGTACAGCGGGGGGCCAGATACGCAGTATTTT,CAISEYSGGPDTQYF
.,TRBV2,TRBJ1-5,.,TGTGCCAGCAGTGAGGAGGGACGCCAGCCCCAGCATTTT,CASSEEGRQPQHF
TRBD1,TRBV6-2/TRBV6-3,TRBJ1-4,few,TGTGCCAGCAGCTCGGAAGGGGGCCTTAATGAAAAACTGTTTTTT,CASSSEGGLNEKLFF
TRBD1,TRBV19,TRBJ1-2,.,TGTGCCAGTACTCCTATTGACAGGGTTCAATCTAACTATGGCTACACCTTC,CASTPIDRVQSNYGYTF
.,TRBV5-8,TRBJ1-1,.,TGTGCCAGCAGCTTCGGCCGTAACATAGCCACTGAAGCTTTCTTT,CASSFGRNIATEAFF
TRBD1,TRBV3-1/TRBV3-2,TRBJ1-6,few,TGTGCCAGCAGCACCGGGACAGGGGGGAATTCACCCCTCCACTTT,CASSTGTGGNSPLHF
.,TRBV19,TRBJ1-5,.,TGTGCCAGTAGAAATTCGGGGGGCAGGGTTCTAAGCAATCAGCCCCAGCATTTT,CASRNSGGRVLSNQPQHF
.,TRBV6-2/TRBV6-3,TRBJ1-1,.,TGTGCCAGCAGTTACCGGGAGCCTGGAGCTGGGGCTGAAGCTTTCTTT,CASSYREPGAGAEAFF
TRBD1,TRBV30,TRBJ1-2,once,TGTGCCTCTTCCGGGACAGGGGGGGTACGTGGCTACACCTTC,CASSGTGGVRGYTF
.,TRBV3-1/TRBV3-2,TRBJ1-2,.,TGTGCCAGCAGTCCTGGGACTACGACCCTGGGGTACTATGGCTACACCTTC,CASSPGTTTLGYYGYTF
.,TRBV27,TRBJ2-1,.,TGTGCCAGCAGTCCGTGGACAGGGAGGGATGAGCAGTTCTTC,CASSPWTGRDEQFF
.,TRBV10-2,TRBJ2-5,.,TGCGCCAGCGAGGGATCTTCCCAAGAGACCCAGTACTTC,CASEGSSQETQYF
TRBD1,TRBV19,TRBJ2-7,.,TGTGCCAGTAGCCAAGACAGGGGATCCTACGAGCAGTACTTC,CASSQDRGSYEQYF
.,TRBV28,TRBJ1-5,.,TGTGCCAGCAGTTTGTCGGGGGTTGGCGATCAGCCCCAGCATTTT,CASSLSGVGDQPQHF
TRBD1,TRBV29-1,TRBJ2-6,.,TGCAGCGCCTGGGGGAGAGGGGGCGCCTCTGGGGCCAACGTCCTGACTTTC,CSAWGRGGASGANVLTF
TRBD1,TRBV7-9,TRBJ2-3,.,TGTGCCAGCAGCAGAGGGACAGGGGGCACAGATACGCAGTATTTT,CASSRGTGGTDTQYF
.,TRBV30,TRBJ1-1,.,TGTGCCTGGAGTGTAACCCGGGGATGGACTGAAGCTTTCTTT,CAWSVTRGWTEAFF
TRBD2,TRBV30,TRBJ2-7,.,TGTGCCTGGAGTGTCGGGGGGTACGAGCAGTACTTC,CAWSVGGYEQYF
.,TRBV5-6,TRBJ1-2,.,TGTGCCAGCAGCCCGGAGGCAGCCTATGGCTACACCTTC,CASSPEAAYGYTF
.,TRBV7-3,TRBJ2-7,.,TGTGCCAGCAGCTTAAGCGGTGCCTACGAGCAGTACTTC,CASSLSGAYEQYF
TRBD1,TRBV2,TRBJ1-1,.,TGTGCCAGCAGGAGTACAGGGGGGTCCTCTGAAGCTTTCTTT,CASRSTGGSSEAFF
TRBD1,TRBV6-5,TRBJ1-6,once,TGTGCCAGCAGTTATTCCGACAGGGCACATAATTCACCCCTCCACTTT,CASSYSDRAHNSPLHF
TRBD2,TRBV5-1,TRBJ2-1,.,TGCGCCAGCAGCACCATAGCGGGGTATTACAATGAGCAGTTCTTC,CASSTIAGYYNEQFF
.,TRBV11-2,TRBJ1-2,once,TGTGCCAGCAGCTTAGATACAGGACCGCTGACCTATGGCTACACCTTC,CASSLDTGPLTYGYTF
.,TRBV20-1,TRBJ1-4,.,TGCAGTGCTAGTTTGGGGGCGACTAATGAAAAACTGTTTTTT,CSASLGATNEKLFF
.,TRBV14,TRBJ2-7,.,TGTGCCAGCAGCCAAGATTGGGGCCTCACCTACGAGCAGTACTTC,CASSQDWGLTYEQYF
TRBD1,TRBV10-3,TRBJ1-1,.,TGTGCCATCAGGACAACCGACAGGGGAGGCACTGAAGCTTTCTTT,CAIRTTDRGGTEAFF
.,TRBV4-1,TRBJ2-5,.,TGCGCCAGCAGCCATGGGAGGAACCAAGAGACCCAGTACTTC,CASSHGRNQETQYF
TRBD1,TRBV7-8,TRBJ1-3,.,TGTGCCAGCAGCCCGCCGGGACAGGGGGCTGGAAACACCATATATTTT,CASSPPGQGAGNTIYF
TRBD2,TRBV3-1/TRBV3-2,TRBJ2-3,once,TGTGCCAGCAGCCAAAAGTCGAGCGGGGGGGCGGATACGCAGTATTTT,CASSQKSSGGADTQYF
TRBD1,TRBV6-1,TRBJ2-1,.,TGTGCCAGCAGTGATCAGGGGGCAATTTACAATGAGCAGTTCTTC,CASSDQGAIYNEQFF
TRBD1,TRBV11-2,TRBJ2-1,.,TGTGCCAGCAGAAACAGGGGCTCCTACAATGAGCAGTTCTTC,CASRNRGSYNEQFF
TRBD2,TRBV4-2,TRBJ2-1,.,TGTGCCAGCATGGGGGGGAATGAGCAGTTCTTC,CASMGGNEQFF
TRBD2,TRBV5-6,TRBJ2-1,.,TGTGCCAGCAGCCCTGGACTAGCGGGGGTCACCTCCTACAATGAGCAGTTCTTC,CASSPGLAGVTSYNEQFF
TRBD1,TRBV19,TRBJ1-5,.,TGTGCCAGTAGTGAGACAGGGGGATATCAGCCCCAGCATTTT,CASSETGGYQPQHF
TRBD1,TRBV5-4,TRBJ1-1,.,TGTGCCAGCAGCTTGGGACAGGGTGAAACTGAAGCTTTCTTT,CASSLGQGETEAFF
TRBD1,TRBV24-1,TRBJ2-1,.,TGTGCCACCTCGGGACAGGGGGTAAACAATGAGCAGTTCTTC,CATSGQGVNNEQFF
.,TRBV19,TRBJ1-2,.,TGTGCCAGTATCAAATCCCGGGAGGGCTTCTATGGCTACACCTTC,CASIKSREGFYGYTF
.,TRBV2,TRBJ2-1,.,TGTGCCAGCCATCCTCTCAGGTCCTACAATGAGCAGTTCTTC,CASHPLRSYNEQFF
.,TRBV19,TRBJ1-5,once,TGTGCCAGTAGCCCCCCTTATAGCAATCAGCCCCAGCATTTT,CASSPPYSNQPQHF
TRBD1,TRBV5-1,TRBJ2-5,.,TGCGCCAGCAGCCAGGGACAGCGAGAGACCCAGTACTTC,CASSQGQRETQYF
.,TRBV6-5,TRBJ1-5,.,TGTGCCAGCAGTACAACGCAGGGTGGACAGCCCCAGCATTTT,CASSTTQGGQPQHF
.,TRBV11-2,TRBJ1-1,.,TGTGCCAGCAGCTTATCCTCGGGTTTGAACACTGAAGCTTTCTTT,CASSLSSGLNTEAFF
.,TRBV7-2,TRBJ1-2,.,TGTGCCAGCAGCATCTCTTCGGACGGGGTCTATGGCTACACCTTC,CASSISSDGVYGYTF
.,TRBV10-3,TRBJ1-5,.,TGTGCCATCAGTGAAAGGGGGAGCAATCAGCCCCAGCATTTT,CAISERGSNQPQHF
.,TRBV6-6,TRBJ2-7,.,TGTGCCAGCAGTTCGGGTGGTGAGGGTAACGAGCAGTACTTC,CASSSGGEGNEQYF
.,TRBV10-3,TRBJ2-1,.,TGTGCCATCAGAGCCGACGGACAGTCCCCCAATGAGCAGTTCTTC,CAIRADGQSPNEQFF
.,TRBV20-1,TRBJ1-6,.,TGCAGTGCTAGTCGCTCGGGGTCAAGCAATTCACCCCTCCACTTT,CSASRSGSSNSPLHF
.,TRBV11-2,TRBJ1-1,.,TGTGCCAGCAGCCCAGGAGGCTCCCCCATGGAAGCTTTCTTT,CASSPGGSPMEAFF
TRBD1,TRBV6-5,TRBJ1-1,.,TGTGCCAGCAGTACAAACAGGGGGAACACTGAAGCTTTCTTT,CASSTNRGNTEAFF
.,TRBV7-3,TRBJ2-2,once,TGTGCCAGCAGCTCACATGACAGGATCTCGAACACCGGGGAGCTGTTTTTT,CASSSHDRISNTGELFF
.,TRBV6-6,TRBJ2-3,.,TGTGCCAGCAGTCTGGGGGCCAGTCAGGTGGATACGCAGTATTTT,CASSLGASQVDTQYF
.,TRBV6-5,TRBJ2-7,once,TGTGCTACAGCAGTAACAGGGCTAGGGTACGAGCAGTACTTC,CATAVTGLGYEQYF
TRBD1,TRBV7-8,TRBJ2-7,.,TGTGCCAGCAGCTTAGCGGGCAGGGGGTACGAGCAGTACTTC,CASSLAGRGYEQYF
TRBD1,TRBV10-3,TRBJ2-7,.,TGTGCCATGACTTCGGGACAGGGGGCGGGTGAGCAGTACTTC,CAMTSGQGAGEQYF
TRBD1,TRBV19,TRBJ1-6,.,TGTGCCAGTAATTCCGGGACAGGGGTCATTTCACCCCTCCACTTT,CASNSGTGVISPLHF
TRBD1,TRBV9,TRBJ2-7,once,TGTGCCAGCAGCGCGACAGGGGCTGGCGGTAAATCCTACGAGCAGTACTTC,CASSATGAGGKSYEQYF